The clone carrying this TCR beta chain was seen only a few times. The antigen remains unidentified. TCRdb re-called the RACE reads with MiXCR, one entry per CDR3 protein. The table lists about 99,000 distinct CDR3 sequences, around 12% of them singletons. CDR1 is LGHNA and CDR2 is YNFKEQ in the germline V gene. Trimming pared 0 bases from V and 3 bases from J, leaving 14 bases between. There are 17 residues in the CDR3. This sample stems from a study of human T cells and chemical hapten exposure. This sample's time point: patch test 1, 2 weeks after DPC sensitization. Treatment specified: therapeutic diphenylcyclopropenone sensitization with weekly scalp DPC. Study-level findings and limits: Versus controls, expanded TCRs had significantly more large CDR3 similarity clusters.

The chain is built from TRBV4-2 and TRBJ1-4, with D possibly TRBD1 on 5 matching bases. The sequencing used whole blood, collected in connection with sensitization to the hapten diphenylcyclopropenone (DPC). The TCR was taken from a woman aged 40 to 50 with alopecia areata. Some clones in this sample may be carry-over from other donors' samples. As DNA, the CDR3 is TGTGCCAGCAGCCAAGAGCGTCCGGGACGGCCTAATGAAAAACTGTTTTTT. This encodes CASSQERPGRPNEKLFF.